This T cell receptor (beta chain) was captured in a study of CD8+ T cells in alopecia areata. The overall study: Administration of oral tofacitinib to treated patients was at 5 to 10 mg twice daily. Using the percentage of affected scalp area, treated patients' severity was scored.

Once RNA had been extracted, it was reverse transcribed into cDNA to act as the sequencing template. Measured with immunoSEQ multiplex PCR; TCRdb has only the in-frame clones, and not every one. The sample records some 210,000 clones, over 60% being singletons. The CDR3 runs 14 residues. The germline V gene has CDR1 MNHNY and CDR2 SVGAGI (reference sequence). The J segment lost 5 bases and the V segment lost 7 bases, leaving 10 bases of the junction unmatched. The treatment was: oral pan-JAK inhibitor, 5-10 mg twice daily. This receptor was obtained from a human donor with alopecia areata. J is TRBJ2-5 and V is TRBV6-6, with TRBD2 matching over 7 bases. The specimen comprised CD4+ T cells sorted from blood, sampled at week 44, from a patient treated with tofacitinib. CDR3: CASTPRLGGETQYF. CDR3 nucleotides: TGTGCCAGCACTCCTAGGCTGGGAGGGGAGACCCAGTACTTC.